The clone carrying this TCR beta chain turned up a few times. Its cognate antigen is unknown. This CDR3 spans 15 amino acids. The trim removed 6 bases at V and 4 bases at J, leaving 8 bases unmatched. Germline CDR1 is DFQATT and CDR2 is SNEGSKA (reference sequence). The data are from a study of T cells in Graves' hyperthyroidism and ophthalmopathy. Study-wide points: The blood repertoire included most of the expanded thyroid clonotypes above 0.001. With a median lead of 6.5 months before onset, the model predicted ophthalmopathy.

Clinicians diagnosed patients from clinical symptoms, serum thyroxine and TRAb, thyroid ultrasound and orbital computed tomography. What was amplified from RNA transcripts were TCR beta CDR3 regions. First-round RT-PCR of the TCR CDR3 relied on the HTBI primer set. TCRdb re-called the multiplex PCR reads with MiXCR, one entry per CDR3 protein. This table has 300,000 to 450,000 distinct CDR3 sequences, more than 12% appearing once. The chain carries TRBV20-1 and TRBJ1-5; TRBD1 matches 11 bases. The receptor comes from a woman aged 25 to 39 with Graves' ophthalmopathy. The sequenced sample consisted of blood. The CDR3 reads CSARDRGNYNQPQHF. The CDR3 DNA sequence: TGCAGTGCCCGGGACAGGGGGAACTATAATCAGCCCCAGCATTTT.